Sequencing of this T cell receptor beta chain was carried out in a study of control samples from healthy donors and cancer patients. Assay used: immunoSEQ multiplex PCR; TCRdb lists only in-frame clones, some missing. In the table there are 120,000 to 150,000 clones, 93% of which are singletons. The CDR3 consists of 12 residues. V gave up 8 bases and J gave up 4 bases, with 11 bases separating them. Sequencing was done on a sample of blood. The chain employs TRBV12-3 or TRBV12-4 and TRBJ1-1, with D uncertain. This TCR derives from a young man in good health. The CDR3 here is CASSGDTTEAFF. The CDR3 bases are TGTGCCAGCTCAGGAGATACCACTGAAGCTTTCTTT.